The 28 T cell receptor beta chains below all came from one sample that was sequenced in a study of shared clonotypes between healthy human individuals. Produced via immunoSEQ multiplex PCR; TCRdb's table is partial and in-frame only. The sample has some 490,000 clones, approximately 78% seen once. Sequencing was performed on PBMCs. The receptor source for this set is a woman aged 40 to 55 in good health. Some clones in this sample may be carry-over from other donors' samples.

This sequence joins TRBV6-1 and TRBJ2-7; D not resolved. Germline assignment: CDR1 MNHNS and CDR2 SASEGT. With 1 base removed from V and 3 bases from J, the gap between germline ends came to 7 bases. This CDR3 region has 13 residues. This chain's CDR3 is CASSEDPFYEQYF. DNA for the CDR3: TGTGCCAGCAGTGAAGACCCCTTCTACGAGCAGTACTTC.

On this clone: The identical CDR3 is also encoded by other nucleotide sequences in the sample. This rearrangement joins TRBV9 to TRBJ2-7, with 10 positions matching TRBD1. CDR1 and CDR2 (germline): SGDLS, YYNGEE. The CDR3 has 14 residues. V was pared by 5 bases and J by 2 bases, with 4 bases of the junction left unmatched. CDR3 amino acids: CASSTGTGAYEQYF. The CDR3 DNA sequence: TGTGCCAGCAGTACCGGGACAGGGGCCTACGAGCAGTACTTC.

This clone has just a few counts. The V and J genes are TRBV4-3 and TRBJ1-5; D unclear. The V and J ends lost 4 bases and 2 bases respectively, with 9 bases between them. The V gene's germline CDR1 is LGHNA and CDR2 YSLEER. This CDR3 comprises 14 residues. CDR3 nucleotides: TGCGCCAGCAGCCCAGCATGGGGCAATCAGCCCCAGCATTTT. It codes for CASSPAWGNQPQHF.

This clone was observed many times. The chain has TRBV5-4 and TRBJ1-4; D not resolved. CDR3 length: 14 residues. V lost 1 base to trimming and J lost 3 bases, with 7 bases between them. The germline gives CDR1 SGHNT, CDR2 YYREEE (reference sequence). CDR3 residues: CASSLFGANEKLFF. The CDR3 region has the DNA TGTGCCAGCAGCTTGTTCGGAGCTAATGAAAAACTGTTTTTT.

This clone has a handful of counts. The rearrangement uses TRBV4-1 and TRBJ2-4; 8 bases map to TRBD1. The CDR3 runs 16 residues. CDR1 MGHRA and CDR2 YSYEKL come from the germline V gene. Trimming took 1 base from V and 0 from J; bases not matched to a gene: 2. The CDR3 DNA is TGCGCCAGCAGCCAAGGGACAGGGCTAGCCAAAAACATTCAGTACTTC. It codes for CASSQGTGLAKNIQYF.

This clone has a count of ten or more. V is TRBV7-9 and J is TRBJ1-2, with D perhaps matching TRBD1 (5 bases). Looked up from germline, CDR1 is SEHNR and CDR2 is FQNEAQ (reference sequence). V lost 5 bases and J lost 6, with 16 bases in between. This CDR3 region has 14 residues. CDR3 protein: CASSPLGGEDGYTF. The CDR3 DNA is TGTGCCAGCAGCCCATTAGGAGGGGAGGATGGCTACACCTTC.

Comment on this clone: Other DNA sequences in this sample translate to the same CDR3. The chain carries TRBV6-1 and TRBJ2-5; D is uncertain. The germline V gene has CDR1 MNHNS and CDR2 SASEGT. This CDR3 is built from 13 residues. Trimming removed 8 bases at V and 5 bases at J, with 15 bases between. This chain's CDR3 is CASGAGLQETQYF. CDR3 DNA: TGTGCCAGCGGAGCCGGGCTTCAGGAGACCCAGTACTTC.

The rearrangement links TRBV27 to TRBJ2-3; D gene uncertain. The germline V and J ends were trimmed by 6 bases and 1 base, with 8 bases remaining between them. The CDR3 runs 13 residues. The germline V gene has CDR1 MNHEY and CDR2 SMNVEV (reference sequence). DNA for the CDR3: TGTGCCAGCAGGGGTAGGGGCACAGATACGCAGTATTTT. This gives the protein CASRGRGTDTQYF.

In DNA form, the CDR3 reads TGTGCCAGCAGAAGCTTAGCGGCAGAGCAGTTCTTC. It encodes CASRSLAAEQFF. The chain carries TRBV28 and TRBJ2-1; D possibly corresponds to TRBD2 (6 bases). Deletions cut 6 bases from V and 10 bases from J, with 13 bases between. Germline V gene sequence: CDR1 MDHEN, CDR2 SYDVKM. This CDR3 comprises 12 residues.

The genes are TRBV11-3 and TRBJ2-3, with TRBD1 identical over 7 bases. V gave up 4 bases and J gave up 2 bases; unmatched junction bases: 3. Looked up from germline, CDR1 is SGHNT and CDR2 is YENEEA. The CDR3 has 14 amino acids. Written as DNA, the CDR3 is TGTGCCAGCAGCTCGGGGACAGTCACAGATACGCAGTATTTT. Residues: CASSSGTVTDTQYF.

This clone was seen only a few times. The CDR3 loop is CAISADRSNTGELFF. CDR3 sequence (DNA): TGTGCCATCAGTGCCGATAGATCGAACACCGGGGAGCTGTTTTTT. This chain uses TRBV10-3 with TRBJ2-2, with D hard to call. Deletions cut 4 bases from V and 0 bases from J, with 9 bases between. Germline V gene data show CDR1 as ENHRY and CDR2 as SYGVKD. This CDR3 contains 15 residues.

The chain joins TRBV19 to TRBJ1-1; 10 nucleotides line up with TRBD1. The CDR3 runs 16 residues. Per germline, CDR1 LNHDA and CDR2 SQIVND (reference sequence). Trimming at V came to 3 bases and at J to 0 bases, leaving 4 bases not matched to a gene. The CDR3 protein is CASSMGQGRMNTEAFF. The CDR3 region has the DNA TGTGCCAGTAGTATGGGACAGGGGAGAATGAACACTGAAGCTTTCTTT.

V and J are TRBV4-2 and TRBJ1-4; D remains unclear. The CDR3 is 15 amino acids. V was pared by 0 bases and J by 8 bases, with 13 bases between. Germline V CDR1 and CDR2: LGHNA, YNFKEQ. The CDR3 coding sequence is TGTGCCAGCAGCCAAGAGGGGTGGCTGGGAGAAAAACTGTTTTTT. It translates to CASSQEGWLGEKLFF.

The chain uses TRBV9 and TRBJ1-4; perhaps TRBD1 as D (6 bases). Trimming shortened V by 2 bases and J by 4 bases, and 12 bases separated the two germline ends. Germline CDR1 SGDLS, CDR2 YYNGEE. This CDR3 is built from 15 residues. CDR3 DNA sequence: TGTGCCAGCAGCGTTCAAACAGGGATTAATGAAAAACTGTTTTTT. Translating it yields CASSVQTGINEKLFF.

The chain links TRBV18 to TRBJ2-7; TRBD2 matches at 13 bases. CDR3 length: 15 residues. Germline CDR1 KGHSH, CDR2 LQKENI. Trimming at V came to 3 bases and at J to 6 bases, leaving 5 bases not matched to a gene. This CDR3 reads CASSPGTSGMSEQYF. DNA for the CDR3: TGTGCCAGCTCACCCGGGACTAGCGGGATGAGCGAGCAGTACTTC.

V and J are TRBV15 and TRBJ2-3, with no clear D. The CDR3 spans 15 residues. V was cut by 0 bases and J by 6 bases, with 13 bases left in between. Germline CDR1 reads LNHNV; CDR2 reads YYDKDF (reference sequence). This CDR3 reads CATSRDLLIEDTQYF. Here the CDR3 DNA reads TGTGCCACCAGCAGAGATCTCCTTATCGAGGATACGCAGTATTTT.

The chain is built from TRBV6-4 and TRBJ2-7, with 12 bases identical to TRBD2. Germline V gives CDR1 MRHNA, CDR2 SNTAGT. The CDR3 spans 14 residues. V was clipped by 3 bases and J by 10 bases; unmatched bases: 7. CDR3: CASSELAGGRPQYF. The CDR3 nucleotides read TGTGCCAGCAGTGAACTAGCGGGAGGCCGTCCACAGTACTTC.

This clone was observed a few times. The chain combines TRBV20-1 with TRBJ1-2; no clear D. The CDR3 covers 11 residues. CDR1 is DFQATT, CDR2 SNEGSKA, per germline (reference sequence). The V and J ends lost 4 bases and 5 bases respectively, with 8 bases between them. The CDR3 protein is CSATGRYGYTF. The CDR3 bases are TGCAGTGCTACCGGACGGTATGGCTACACCTTC.

The chain combines TRBV27 with TRBJ1-3, with 7 nucleotides matching TRBD1. The CDR3 is 17 amino acids. The germline V gene has CDR1 MNHEY and CDR2 SMNVEV (reference sequence). The V and J ends lost 0 bases and 0 bases, in that order; junction bases with no gene match: 5. As DNA, the CDR3 is TGTGCCAGCAGTTTATCGAGGGGGCCCCACTCTGGAAACACCATATATTTT. Translating gives CASSLSRGPHSGNTIYF.

Of note for this clone: This may be a read error, as it is one base from a much larger clone. Other DNA sequences from this sample encode an identical CDR3 as well. The chain recombines TRBV29-1 with TRBJ1-1, with a possible D match to TRBD1 (5 bases). The CDR3 runs 12 residues. CDR1 SQVTM and CDR2 ANQGSEA come from the germline V gene. CDR3 sequence: CSASTENTEAFF. The DNA for the CDR3 is TGCAGCGCCTCGACAGAGAACACCGAAGCTTTCTTT. Full variable domain (missing parts from reference TRBV29-1 and TRBJ1-1): SAVISQKPSRDICQRGTSLTIQCQVDSQVTMMFWYRQQPGQSLTLIATANQGSEATYESGFVIDKFPISRPNLTFSTLTVSNMSPEDSSIYLCSASTENTEAFFGQGTRLTVV.

This clone is a singleton in its sample. V is TRBV6-1 and J is TRBJ2-1, with TRBD1 as a possible D gene (6 bases). V lost 4 bases to trimming and J lost 5 bases, with 12 bases between them. CDR3 length equals 14 residues. Germline CDR1 and CDR2: MNHNS and SASEGT. In DNA form, the CDR3 reads TGTGCCAGCAGTGCCAGGACAGAGAACAATGAGCAGTTCTTC. Its translation: CASSARTENNEQFF.

The rearrangement joins TRBV10-1 to TRBJ2-5; D remains ambiguous. The V and J ends lost 3 bases and 1 base respectively, with 9 bases between them. Per the germline V gene, CDR1 is WNHNN and CDR2 is SYGVQD (reference sequence). This CDR3 has 14 residues. This chain's CDR3 is CASSDGSGQETQYF. CDR3 nucleotides: TGCGCCAGCAGTGATGGGTCAGGCCAAGAGACCCAGTACTTC.

This clone showed up just once. J is TRBJ2-7 and V is TRBV5-8; maybe TRBD1 (6 bases). Per the germline V gene, CDR1 is SGHTS and CDR2 is YDEGEE. This CDR3 has 14 amino acids. The ends were cut back, 4 bases at V and 1 base at J, with 12 bases in the middle. CDR3 nucleotides: TGTGCCAGCAGCGAGCCAGGGGCTTCCTACGAGCAGTACTTC. Protein: CASSEPGASYEQYF.

This sequence joins TRBV29-1 and TRBJ1-5, with 9 positions matching TRBD1. Germline-derived CDR1 and CDR2 are SQVTM and ANQGSEA. There are 15 residues in the CDR3. V lost 6 bases to trimming and J lost 7 bases; unmatched junction nucleotides: 13. The DNA of the CDR3 is TGCAGCGTGACCACAGATACAGGGGGCGGACAGCCCCAGCATTTT. Its translation: CSVTTDTGGGQPQHF. The variable domain in full, with the rest retrieved from reference TRBV29-1 and TRBJ1-5, is SAVISQKPSRDICQRGTSLTIQCQVDSQVTMMFWYRQQPGQSLTLIATANQGSEATYESGFVIDKFPISRPNLTFSTLTVSNMSPEDSSIYLCSVTTDTGGGQPQHFGDGTRLSIL.

This clone was seen repeatedly, ten times or more. Other nucleotide sequences in the sample specify the same CDR3. The chain couples TRBV28 to TRBJ2-1; D is possibly TRBD1 or TRBD2 (5 bases each). V lost 8 bases and J 9 bases, leaving 23 bases between the germline ends. The CDR3 loop spans 15 amino acids. Looked up from germline, CDR1 is MDHEN and CDR2 is SYDVKM. The CDR3 protein is CASSGPIFTHSEQFF. In nucleotides, the CDR3 is TGTGCCAGCTCGGGACCCATTTTTACCCACAGTGAGCAGTTCTTC.

The chain recombines TRBV28 with TRBJ2-7, with TRBD1 matching 11 bases. J gave up 5 bases and V 6 bases, and 0 bases lay outside the gene matches. Germline CDR1 MDHEN, CDR2 SYDVKM. This CDR3 contains 12 residues. Here the CDR3 reads CASRGQGDEQYF. The CDR3 DNA sequence: TGTGCCAGCAGGGGACAGGGGGACGAGCAGTACTTC. Full variable domain (rest looked up from reference TRBV28 and TRBJ2-7): DVKVTQSSRYLVKRTGEKVFLECVQDMDHENMFWYRQDPGLGLRLIYFSYDVKMKEKGDIPEGYSVSREKKERFSLILESASTNQTSMYLCASRGQGDEQYFGPGTRLTVT.

The chain carries TRBV2 and TRBJ2-5; 8 bases line up with TRBD1. The junction had 12 bases not matched to a gene; V was cut back by 8 bases and J by 4 bases. The germline V gene has CDR1 SNHLY and CDR2 FYNNEI. The CDR3 totals 15 residues. The CDR3 protein is CASQDGQGRGETQYF. The CDR3 DNA sequence: TGTGCCAGCCAGGACGGACAGGGACGAGGAGAGACCCAGTACTTC.

This clone appeared a few times. The chain couples TRBV11-2 to TRBJ2-2; TRBD1 aligns across 9 bases. V dropped 5 bases and J dropped 4; count of bases not matched to a gene: 8. From germline, CDR1 is SGHAT and CDR2 FQNNGV. The CDR3 is 16 residues long. In DNA, the CDR3 is TGTGCCAGCAGCCGGACAGGGGATGGGGGCACCGGGGAGCTGTTTTTT. As protein: CASSRTGDGGTGELFF. Complete variable domain (other parts from reference TRBV11-2 and TRBJ2-2): EAGVAQSPRYKIIEKRQSVAFWCNPISGHATLYWYQQILGQGPKLLIQFQNNGVVDDSQLPKDRFSAERLKGVDSTLKIQPAKLEDSAVYLCASSRTGDGGTGELFFGEGSRLTVL.